This TCR beta chain was observed in a study of PD-1 blockade in classical Hodgkin lymphoma. Study-wide results and caveats: According to reports, newly diagnosed patients had lower baseline TCR diversity than healthy donors, and relapsed/refractory patients had lower baseline TCR diversity still.

Profiling relied on immunoSEQ multiplex PCR, and the TCRdb table lists in-frame clones only, not all of them. The sample includes tens of thousands of clones, nearly 80% of them seen just once. Trimming shortened V by 5 bases and J by 5 bases, and 18 bases separated the two germline ends. The CDR3 contains 15 residues. CDR1 LNHNV and CDR2 YYDKDF come from the germline V gene (reference sequence). The sample's time point: cycle 4 day 1 (C4D1), after less than 7 weeks of nivolumab. Relapses following autologous stem cell transplantation were seen in all patients, with brentuximab vedotin exposure varying. Concerning this clone itself: Its antigen is not identified.

The chain combines TRBV15 with TRBJ1-2; D gene uncertain. This sample comprised peripheral blood mononuclear cells (PBMCs), obtained before the fourth cycle of nivolumab. The source of this sequence is a human donor with classical Hodgkin lymphoma. Here the CDR3 reads CATSADIKVSYGYTF. The CDR3, as DNA: TGTGCCACCAGCGCCGACATTAAGGTTTCTTATGGCTACACCTTC.